This T cell receptor (beta chain) was captured by sequencing in a study of cytomegalovirus exposure and HLA in healthy donors. Study findings and constraints: Several of the most significant clusters appeared linked to common viral pathogens, based on a later analysis.

PCR involved 60 Vbeta and 13 Jbeta primers. Produced via immunoSEQ multiplex PCR; TCRdb's table is partial and in-frame only. The table has about 150,000 clones, approximately 78% seen once. This clone was counted between two and nine times. The antigen is undetermined. J gave up 6 bases and V 8 bases, and 8 bases lay outside the gene matches. The V gene's germline CDR1 is MDHEN and CDR2 SYDVKM. The CDR3 has 14 amino acids. Sequencing input: PBMCs. This chain links TRBV28 with TRBJ2-1, with 9 bases matching TRBD2. The origin of this receptor is a woman aged 50 to 60 in good health and CMV-seropositive. The DNA for the CDR3 is TGTGCCAGCGAGGCGGGAGGGCCCGCCAATGAGCAGTTCTTC. It specifies CASEAGGPANEQFF.